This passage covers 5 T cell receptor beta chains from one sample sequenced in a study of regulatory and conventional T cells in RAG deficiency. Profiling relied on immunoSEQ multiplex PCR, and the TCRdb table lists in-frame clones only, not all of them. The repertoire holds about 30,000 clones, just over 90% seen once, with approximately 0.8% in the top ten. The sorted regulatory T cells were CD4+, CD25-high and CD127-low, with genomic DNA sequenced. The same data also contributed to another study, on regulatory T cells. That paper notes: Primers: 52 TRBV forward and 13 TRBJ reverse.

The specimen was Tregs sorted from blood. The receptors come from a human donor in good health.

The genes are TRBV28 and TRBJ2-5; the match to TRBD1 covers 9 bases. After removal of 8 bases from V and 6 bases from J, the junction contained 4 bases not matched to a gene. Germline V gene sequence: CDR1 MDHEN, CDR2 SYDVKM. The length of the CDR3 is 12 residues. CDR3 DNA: TGTGCCAGCCGTGGACAGGGGAAGACCCAGTACTTC. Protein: CASRGQGKTQYF.

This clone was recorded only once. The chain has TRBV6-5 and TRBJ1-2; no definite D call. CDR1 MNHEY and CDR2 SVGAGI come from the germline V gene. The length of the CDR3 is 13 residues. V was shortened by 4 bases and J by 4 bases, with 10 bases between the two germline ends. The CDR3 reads CASSFGQIYGYTF. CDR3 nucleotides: TGTGCCAGCAGTTTTGGCCAGATCTATGGCTACACCTTC.

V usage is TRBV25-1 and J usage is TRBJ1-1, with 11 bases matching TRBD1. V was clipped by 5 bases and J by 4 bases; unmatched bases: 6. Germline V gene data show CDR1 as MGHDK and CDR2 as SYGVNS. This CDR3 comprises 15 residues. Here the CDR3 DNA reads TGTGCCAGCAGTCCCCTCGGGACAGGGGGCACTGAAGCTTTCTTT. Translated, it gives CASSPLGTGGTEAFF.

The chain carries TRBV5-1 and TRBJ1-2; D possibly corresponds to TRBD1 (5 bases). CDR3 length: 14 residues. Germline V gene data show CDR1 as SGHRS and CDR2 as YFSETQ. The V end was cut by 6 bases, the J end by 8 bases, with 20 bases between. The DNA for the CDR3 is TGCGCCAGCAAGATAGGGGTTGCAGGCAGCGGCTACACCTTC. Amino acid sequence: CASKIGVAGSGYTF.

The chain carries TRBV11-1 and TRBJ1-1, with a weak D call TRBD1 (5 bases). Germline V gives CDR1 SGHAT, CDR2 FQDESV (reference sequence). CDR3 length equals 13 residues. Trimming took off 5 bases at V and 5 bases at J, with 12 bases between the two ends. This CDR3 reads CASSKTRETEAFF. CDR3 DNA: TGTGCCAGCAGCAAAACCAGGGAAACTGAAGCTTTCTTT. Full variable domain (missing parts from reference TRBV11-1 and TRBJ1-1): EAEVAQSPRYKITEKSQAVAFWCDPISGHATLYWYRQILGQGPELLVQFQDESVVDDSQLPKDRFSAERLKGVDSTLKIQPAELGDSAMYLCASSKTRETEAFFGQGTRLTVV.